This TCR beta chain was recovered during a study of CD8 T cells in ankylosing spondylitis. 5'-RACE, quantitative and with molecular barcodes, yielded the TCR beta libraries. TCRdb passed the 5' RACE reads through MiXCR, listing each CDR3 protein once. The data contain a few hundred thousand distinct CDR3 sequences, approximately 20% of them singletons. Overall study results and limits: Clones linked with disease were CD8+ and fairly uncommon in the peripheral blood. Seemingly characteristic of ankylosing spondylitis blood was a TCR beta motif consisting of roughly 8 highly homologous variants. In ankylosing spondylitis patients, matched synovial fluid reportedly showed significant enrichment of disease-linked clones. Earlier studies detected some motif variants in reactive arthritis synovial fluid and blood.

CDR1 SGHVS and CDR2 FNYEAQ come from the germline V gene. The CDR3 length is 17 residues. V dropped 2 bases and J dropped 2; count of bases not matched to a gene: 10. In this sample, this clonotype turned up a few times. Antigen: not known. The sequenced sample was blood, either unsorted or a sorted T cell fraction (not recorded which). This TCR derives from a male donor with ankylosing spondylitis. The chain joins TRBV7-6 to TRBJ2-3, with 7 bases lining up with TRBD1. The CDR3 coding sequence is TGTGCCAGCAGCTTACGCCTAGGACAGGCGAACACAGATACGCAGTATTTT. Translating it yields CASSLRLGQANTDTQYF.